Given below is one TCR beta chain in context. Its antigen is currently unknown. This CDR3 is also generated by other DNA sequences in the sample. The data were taken from a study of shared clonotypes between healthy human individuals. Study results and limitations: Rarefaction gave evidence that sorted-subset sequencing remained incomplete despite large depth.

V was clipped by 6 bases and J by 2 bases; unmatched bases: 7. CDR3 size: 15 residues. The germline gives CDR1 MNHNS, CDR2 SASEGT. In the source study's methods: ImmunoSEQ output held junction-only sequences without quality scores, so filtering differed. Only in-frame clones appear in the TCRdb table, and some are missing; sequencing was by immunoSEQ multiplex PCR. The DNA gave D and trimming, while V, J and clone size come from that table. The sample carries about 2.4 million clones, approximately 90% recorded once. The V gene is TRBV6-1, the J gene TRBJ2-3; the match to TRBD1 covers 8 bases. The sequence derives from a man between 18 and 29 years old in good health. The sequencing input was naive CD4+ T cells sorted from blood. Noted subset: CD45RA+ positively selected. CDR3 protein: CASRDRDRATDTQYF. The CDR3 DNA reads TGTGCCAGCAGGGACAGGGATCGGGCCACAGATACGCAGTATTTT.